The clone carrying this TCR beta chain was seen ten or more times. The data originate from a study of neurological immune-mediated disorders. The CDR3 runs 17 residues. Germline lookup yields CDR1 LGHNA and CDR2 YSLEER. Deletions cut 4 bases from V and 6 bases from J, with 21 bases between. The authors produced cDNA by 5'RACE using 10-nucleotide random UMIs. Each CDR3 protein gets one entry after TCRdb re-called the 5' RACE reads with MiXCR. The data contain under 80,000 distinct CDR3 sequences, 4% to 6% of them singletons. This clonotype was sampled from a woman in her forties or fifties with multiple sclerosis. The chain carries TRBV4-3 and TRBJ2-2; a possible D gene is TRBD1 (7 bases). Sequencing used PBMCs. The DNA for the CDR3 is TGCGCCAGCAGCCGGGAGCCGGCAGGGGGAGGCTCCGGGGAGCTGTTTTTT. Translated: CASSREPAGGGSGELFF.